This TCR beta chain emerged from a study of early T cells in non-severe SARS-CoV-2 infection (dated by TCRdb to about 2021). The study in broad terms: Because TCR sequencing was done on bulk RNA from unsorted whole blood, the alpha and beta chains could not be paired. What the study reported, not specific to this receptor: VDJdb matching was skewed toward anti-spike CD8 responses and likely underestimated virus-specific expansions, missing private and CD4 specificities.

This clonotype was detected many times. Its specific antigen is unknown. The sample holds no much larger clone one base away, and base qualities are not on file. Libraries were made using 5' RACE. TCRdb records NextSeq 500 as the sequencer. Unique molecular identifiers were attached to individual cDNA molecules in the TCR library protocol so that sequencing error and PCR bias could be corrected. TCR alpha and beta chains were both sequenced, and the abundances of alpha and beta sequences in each sample were closely correlated with each other. Per the authors' processing: V gene, J gene and CDR3 annotation of TCR sequences was performed with Decombinator V4. Expanded TCRs were defined as changing significantly between any two time points under a Poisson model with p below 0.0001. TCR abundances were normalised to the total number of TCRs sequenced per sample and were expressed as counts per million. VDJdb, accessed on 1 November 2021, was searched for TCRs annotated for CMV, EBV and SARS-CoV-2, and TCRs annotated for more than one antigen were excluded. The public sequencing data were trimmed at Q25 with fastp and processed into clonotypes with MiXCR by TCRdb, which kept only in-frame beta chains. Rows matching on CDR3 protein sequence are summarized as one entry with the most common DNA and genes. None of the V and J calls come from the authors' own analysis; TCRdb made them. In this sample the table shows about 25,000 distinct CDR3 sequences, roughly 4% of which occur a single time. Jointly, the top ten make up about 9.3% of the sample.

The study was a case-control design nested within a healthcare worker cohort in London, UK, with weekly nasopharyngeal swab PCR tests and blood sampling. Healthcare workers were recruited during the week of the UK lockdown, between 23 and 31 March 2020, and followed weekly for up to roughly 16 weeks. The receptor was derived from an adult who was a healthcare worker with PCR-confirmed SARS-CoV-2 infection or an uninfected control (not recorded which). The source material was whole blood.

The CDR3 sequence is CASSQLAGANEQFF. At the DNA level, the sequence is TGTGCCAGCAGCCAACTAGCGGGAGCAAATGAGCAGTTCTTC. The chain links TRBV5-4 with TRBJ2-1; 11 bases in the middle match TRBD2. Based on the germline V gene (reference sequence), the CDR1 and CDR2 sequences are SGHNT and YYREEE. V has 4 bases trimmed and J has 7 bases trimmed; junction bases matching no gene number 4. Spanning cysteine to phenylalanine, the CDR3 consists of 14 amino acids. Only the CDR3 DNA stays, 42 bases, in frame from base 1.